The rows below give T cell receptor beta chains drawn from one sample of a study of identical twins. TCRdb reprocessed the 5' RACE reads via MiXCR and lists one record per CDR3 protein. This sample has about 240,000 distinct CDR3 sequences, with roughly 13% found just once. The same data also contributed to another study, on yellow fever vaccine responses in identical twins.

The sample was memory (CD45RO+) T cells sorted from blood. The receptor set was obtained from a woman between 18 and 29 years old in good health. CDR3s include the opening cysteine and the closing phenylalanine or tryptophan.

cdr3_length,v_call,cdr3_aa
13,TRBV12-3/TRBV12-4,CASRLGVAGELFF
13,TRBV14,CASSEGLNTEAFF
19,TRBV4-3,CASSQEPASGLSGANVLTF
16,TRBV28,CASSAGDSSGANVLTF
12,TRBV30,CAWSPQSYEQYF
13,TRBV9,CASSRSFNQPQHF
15,TRBV28,CASSFSRTNSYEQYF
15,TRBV10-2,CASRTGTGTKETQYF
15,TRBV7-2,CASSLAGSRRGEQFF
12,TRBV7-2,CASSPNAGELFF
12,TRBV20-1,CSAGDSQETQYF
13,TRBV5-1,CASSPNIDNEQFF
15,TRBV7-6,CASSKTDANQGEQYF
14,TRBV20-1,CSAIAMTGVAEQYF
16,TRBV20-1,CSATRQGDTGANEQFF
15,TRBV12-3/TRBV12-4,CASSMGQSSTDTQYF
20,TRBV4-2,CASSQGVGNRGPSNTGELFF